This is a list of T cell receptor beta chains from one sample in a study of preoperative IRX-2 immunotherapy in early breast cancer. Generated by immunoSEQ multiplex PCR, the TCRdb table keeps only in-frame clones and is missing some. The profile covers about 24,000 clones, with 85% to 90% appearing a single time and over 25% taken by the ten largest. Specimen: tumor tissue, collected after IRX-2 immunotherapy. These receptors were obtained from a human donor with breast cancer. Each CDR3 is given with its conserved first and last residue. The D gene is left open where the match is weak. Rows give clone size only sometimes, using once, few, many, or a class for an expanded clone.

D gene: .; J gene: TRBJ1-1; clone size: .; V gene: TRBV10-3; CDR3 DNA: TGTGCCATCAGTGAGTCTTTGAACACTGAAGCTTTCTTT; CDR3 protein: CAISESLNTEAFF
D gene: .; J gene: TRBJ1-2; clone size: .; V gene: TRBV5-6; CDR3 DNA: TGTGCCAGCAGCTTGCAAGCTAACTATGGCTACACCTTC; CDR3 protein: CASSLQANYGYTF
D gene: TRBD2; J gene: TRBJ2-4; clone size: .; V gene: TRBV28; CDR3 DNA: TGTGCCAGCAGCTTCGGGACTAGCCGGAACATTCAGTACTTC; CDR3 protein: CASSFGTSRNIQYF
D gene: TRBD2; J gene: TRBJ2-2; clone size: .; V gene: TRBV6-1; CDR3 DNA: TGTGCCAGCAGTGAGGTCGGCGGGGGGACCGGGGAGCTGTTTTTT; CDR3 protein: CASSEVGGGTGELFF
D gene: .; J gene: TRBJ1-2; clone size: .; V gene: TRBV27; CDR3 DNA: TGTGCCAGCAGTCCTATGGGAGGGATTAACTATGGCTACACCTTC; CDR3 protein: CASSPMGGINYGYTF
D gene: .; J gene: TRBJ2-3; clone size: .; V gene: TRBV5-1; CDR3 DNA: TGCGCCAGCAGCAAGGGGCTCCGCACAGATACGCAGTATTTT; CDR3 protein: CASSKGLRTDTQYF
D gene: .; J gene: TRBJ1-2; clone size: .; V gene: TRBV5-4; CDR3 DNA: TGTGCCAGCAGCCAGTCTCAGGGCAGCTATGGCTACACCTTC; CDR3 protein: CASSQSQGSYGYTF
D gene: TRBD1; J gene: TRBJ1-4; clone size: .; V gene: TRBV2; CDR3 DNA: TGTGCCAGCACCCTGGACAGGGGGCGCTCTGAAAAACTGTTTTTT; CDR3 protein: CASTLDRGRSEKLFF
D gene: .; J gene: TRBJ1-3; clone size: .; V gene: TRBV6-1; CDR3 DNA: TGTGCCAGCAGTGGCCCTTTGATGTTGAGGGGAGTGAACACCATATATTTT; CDR3 protein: CASSGPLMLRGVNTIYF
D gene: .; J gene: TRBJ2-3; clone size: .; V gene: TRBV10-2; CDR3 DNA: TGCGCCGCCCTGAAGGGTGACGCAGATACGCAGTATTTT; CDR3 protein: CAALKGDADTQYF
D gene: TRBD1; J gene: TRBJ2-3; clone size: .; V gene: TRBV30; CDR3 DNA: TGTGCCTGGGAGACAGGGGGTTTCACAGATACGCAGTATTTT; CDR3 protein: CAWETGGFTDTQYF
D gene: .; J gene: TRBJ2-6; clone size: .; V gene: TRBV5-1; CDR3 DNA: TGCGCCAGCAGCACCTCAGTAGCAGGGGCCAACGTCCTGACTTTC; CDR3 protein: CASSTSVAGANVLTF
D gene: .; J gene: TRBJ1-6; clone size: once; V gene: TRBV6-5; CDR3 DNA: TGTGCCAGCAGTTTTACCGGGACCAGAGACTCCCCACCCCTCCACTTT; CDR3 protein: CASSFTGTRDSPPLHF
D gene: TRBD1; J gene: TRBJ1-1; clone size: few; V gene: TRBV4-2; CDR3 DNA: TGTGCCAGCAGCCAAGCATTAGGGGGCGCGAACACTGAAGCTTTCTTT; CDR3 protein: CASSQALGGANTEAFF
D gene: TRBD1; J gene: TRBJ1-1; clone size: .; V gene: TRBV9; CDR3 DNA: TGTGCCAGCAGCGCAGAGGACAGGCGTGAAGCTTTCTTT; CDR3 protein: CASSAEDRREAFF
D gene: TRBD2; J gene: TRBJ2-3; clone size: .; V gene: TRBV19; CDR3 DNA: TGTGCCAGTAGTTTTAGCGGGGGGGCAGATACGCAGTATTTT; CDR3 protein: CASSFSGGADTQYF
D gene: .; J gene: TRBJ1-2; clone size: .; V gene: TRBV19; CDR3 DNA: TGTGCCAGTAGGACCGTGGGCTACACCTTC; CDR3 protein: CASRTVGYTF
D gene: TRBD1; J gene: TRBJ1-2; clone size: once; V gene: TRBV30; CDR3 DNA: TGTGCCTGGAGAACAGGGGGCAGAGATGGCTACACCTTC; CDR3 protein: CAWRTGGRDGYTF
D gene: .; J gene: TRBJ1-1; clone size: .; V gene: TRBV19; CDR3 DNA: TGTGCCAGTGCCTGGGGGAGGGACACTGAAGCTTTCTTT; CDR3 protein: CASAWGRDTEAFF
D gene: .; J gene: TRBJ2-3; clone size: once; V gene: TRBV5-1; CDR3 DNA: TGCGCCAGCAGCGTAAGGGGTGGGGGCACAGATACGCAGTATTTT; CDR3 protein: CASSVRGGGTDTQYF
D gene: TRBD1; J gene: TRBJ1-6; clone size: .; V gene: TRBV19; CDR3 DNA: TGTGCCAGTAGTCCGGCCGGACAGGGGAGGTATATCACCTATAATTCACCCCTCCACTTT; CDR3 protein: CASSPAGQGRYITYNSPLHF
D gene: TRBD2; J gene: TRBJ2-1; clone size: .; V gene: TRBV5-4; CDR3 DNA: TGTGCCAGCAGCGCCGGGCTAGCGGGGGGGCTCGATGAGCAGTTCTTC; CDR3 protein: CASSAGLAGGLDEQFF
D gene: .; J gene: TRBJ2-3; clone size: few; V gene: TRBV15; CDR3 DNA: TGTGCCACCAGCAGAGAGGGGCGCAGCACAGATACGCAGTATTTT; CDR3 protein: CATSREGRSTDTQYF
D gene: .; J gene: TRBJ1-4; clone size: .; V gene: TRBV6-5; CDR3 DNA: TGTGCCAGCAGTAACCGGGGAGAAAAACTGTTTTTT; CDR3 protein: CASSNRGEKLFF
D gene: TRBD2; J gene: TRBJ2-1; clone size: .; V gene: TRBV19; CDR3 DNA: TGTGCCAGTAGAGGAGCCAGCGGGGGGAGTAATGAGCAGTTCTTC; CDR3 protein: CASRGASGGSNEQFF
D gene: .; J gene: TRBJ1-4; clone size: .; V gene: TRBV5-8; CDR3 DNA: TGTGCCAGCAGCTTCAATCGACAGTCTGCAACTAATGAAAAACTGTTTTTT; CDR3 protein: CASSFNRQSATNEKLFF
D gene: .; J gene: TRBJ1-1; clone size: once; V gene: TRBV11-2; CDR3 DNA: TGTGCCAGCAGCCTGGCCGGGGGGGACACTGAAGCTTTCTTT; CDR3 protein: CASSLAGGDTEAFF
D gene: .; J gene: TRBJ1-5; clone size: .; V gene: TRBV4-2; CDR3 DNA: TGTGCCAGCAGCTCCCAGGCGGGCAGGGGCAATCAGCCCCAGCATTTT; CDR3 protein: CASSSQAGRGNQPQHF
D gene: .; J gene: TRBJ2-6; clone size: .; V gene: TRBV18; CDR3 DNA: TGTGCCAGCTCCCCAGGGACTGGGGCCAACGTCCTGACTTTC; CDR3 protein: CASSPGTGANVLTF
D gene: .; J gene: TRBJ1-2; clone size: .; V gene: TRBV5-1; CDR3 DNA: TGCGCCAGCAGCTTGGGACAGGCAATCTATGGCTACACCTTC; CDR3 protein: CASSLGQAIYGYTF
D gene: .; J gene: TRBJ2-2; clone size: .; V gene: TRBV6-5; CDR3 DNA: TGTGCCAGCAACGAGACAGGGGAGGGACTGTTTTTT; CDR3 protein: CASNETGEGLFF
D gene: .; J gene: TRBJ1-1; clone size: .; V gene: TRBV9; CDR3 DNA: TGTGCCAGCAGCATAAACTGGGGCATGAACACTGAAGCTTTCTTT; CDR3 protein: CASSINWGMNTEAFF
D gene: TRBD2; J gene: TRBJ2-1; clone size: once; V gene: TRBV6-5; CDR3 DNA: TGTGCCAGCAGTTACTCCCTAGCGGGGGGTAACAATGAGCAGTTCTTC; CDR3 protein: CASSYSLAGGNNEQFF
D gene: .; J gene: TRBJ1-1; clone size: .; V gene: TRBV2; CDR3 DNA: TGTGCCAGCAGATTGGACAGTGCGAACACTGAAGCTTTCTTT; CDR3 protein: CASRLDSANTEAFF
D gene: TRBD2; J gene: TRBJ2-1; clone size: .; V gene: TRBV11-3; CDR3 DNA: TGTGCCAGCAGCTTAGGGGTAGCGGGGGGGCGAGGGTCCTACAATGAGCAGTTCTTC; CDR3 protein: CASSLGVAGGRGSYNEQFF
D gene: .; J gene: TRBJ1-1; clone size: few; V gene: TRBV29-1; CDR3 DNA: TGCAGCGTTGTGACGTGGGCAGTCAACACTGAAGCTTTCTTT; CDR3 protein: CSVVTWAVNTEAFF
D gene: TRBD1; J gene: TRBJ2-2; clone size: once; V gene: TRBV7-9; CDR3 DNA: TGTGCCAGCAGCCCAACCGGGACAGGGGTGACCACCGGGGAGCTGTTTTTT; CDR3 protein: CASSPTGTGVTTGELFF
D gene: TRBD1; J gene: TRBJ1-2; clone size: few; V gene: TRBV6-5; CDR3 DNA: TGTGCCAGCAGTTACGTGCAGGGGGCTCACTATGGCTACACCTTC; CDR3 protein: CASSYVQGAHYGYTF
D gene: .; J gene: TRBJ1-5; clone size: .; V gene: TRBV10-1; CDR3 DNA: TGCGCCAGCAGTGGTCAGTTCAATCAGCCCCAGCATTTT; CDR3 protein: CASSGQFNQPQHF
D gene: .; J gene: TRBJ1-4; clone size: medium-sized; V gene: TRBV5-1; CDR3 DNA: TGCGCCAGCAGCTTGTCTTCGACAGGATCTCAGGAAAAACTGTTTTTT; CDR3 protein: CASSLSSTGSQEKLFF
D gene: .; J gene: TRBJ2-1; clone size: .; V gene: TRBV5-1; CDR3 DNA: TGCGCCAGCAGCTTCTACAATGAGCAGTTCTTC; CDR3 protein: CASSFYNEQFF
D gene: .; J gene: TRBJ1-1; clone size: .; V gene: TRBV11-3; CDR3 DNA: TGTGCCAGCAGCTTGGGTGGGGGAGCTTTCTTT; CDR3 protein: CASSLGGGAFF
D gene: .; J gene: TRBJ1-6; clone size: .; V gene: TRBV11-3; CDR3 DNA: TGTGCCAGCAGTCATAGCGGGGAAGGTTCACCCCTCCACTTT; CDR3 protein: CASSHSGEGSPLHF
D gene: TRBD2; J gene: TRBJ2-7; clone size: .; V gene: TRBV10-3; CDR3 DNA: TGTGCCATCCGCGGGACTAGCGATCCCCTCGAGCAGTACTTC; CDR3 protein: CAIRGTSDPLEQYF
D gene: .; J gene: TRBJ1-5; clone size: .; V gene: TRBV7-9; CDR3 DNA: TGTGCCACCGGGGCCGGGACCGGGGGGGAGGCCCAGCATTTT; CDR3 protein: CATGAGTGGEAQHF
D gene: TRBD2; J gene: TRBJ2-3; clone size: .; V gene: TRBV14; CDR3 DNA: TGTGCCAGCAGCCAAGGAGGCAGGGGCGGGGGGGCCGCAGATACGCAGTATTTT; CDR3 protein: CASSQGGRGGGAADTQYF
D gene: TRBD1; J gene: TRBJ1-3; clone size: .; V gene: TRBV7-9; CDR3 DNA: TGTGCCGGCAGCCCCGGACAGGGCGGAAACACCATATATTTT; CDR3 protein: CAGSPGQGGNTIYF
D gene: .; J gene: TRBJ2-6; clone size: .; V gene: TRBV21-1; CDR3 DNA: TGTGCCAGCAGCAAAGCGGGGACAGCGAACCCAGGGGCCAACGTCCTGACTTTC; CDR3 protein: CASSKAGTANPGANVLTF